This TCR beta chain was recovered during a study of cytomegalovirus exposure and HLA in healthy donors. The length of the CDR3 is 16 residues. Trimming took off 0 bases at V and 0 bases at J, with 9 bases between the two ends. Germline-derived CDR1 and CDR2 are SGHRS and YFSETQ. With respect to this clone: Its antigen remains unknown.

Primers for the PCR totalled 60 Vbeta and 13 Jbeta. This table comes from immunoSEQ multiplex PCR, and its TCRdb copy is limited to in-frame clones, with some not included. Here the sample spans around 100,000 clones, 70% being singletons. Study results and caveats: Reports indicated that the classifier achieved high specificity and sensitivity in diagnosing cytomegalovirus status. Earlier analysis found most TCR beta V segments productive about 90% or about 30% of the time.

This chain links TRBV5-1 with TRBJ1-4; tentatively, D is TRBD1 (5 bases). Sequenced sample: PBMCs. The clonotype originates from a man aged 25-45 years in good health and CMV-seropositive. The CDR3: CASSLAGGATNEKLFF. The DNA of the CDR3 is TGCGCCAGCAGCTTGGCCGGGGGGGCAACTAATGAAAAACTGTTTTTT.